This T cell receptor (beta chain) originates from a study of response to subunit inactivated influenza vaccine. Findings and limits, study-wide: A suggestion made by the authors is that each seasonal influenza vaccination recruits few new T cells.

Germline V gene sequence: CDR1 SGHTA, CDR2 FQGNSA. This CDR3 is 16 amino acids long. Trimming removed 5 bases from V and 8 bases from J; junction bases left unmatched: 9. With respect to this clonotype: What it binds is unknown.

TCRdb analysed the RT-PCR reads with MiXCR anew, one entry per CDR3 protein. Found here are under 500,000 distinct CDR3 sequences, 9.5% to 12% of them singletons; the top ten hold 9.5% to 15%. This TCR was recovered from a man aged 45-65 years who received an inactivated influenza vaccine. Sequences were derived from PBMCs from blood, sampled roughly 47 days after vaccination. The chain couples TRBV7-2 to TRBJ2-1; 13 nucleotides align to TRBD2. CDR3 nucleotide sequence: TGTGCCAGCAGCGGAACTAGCGGGGGGGCAAATTATGAGCAGTTCTTC. Protein sequence: CASSGTSGGANYEQFF.